This T cell receptor (beta chain) was obtained from a study of CD8+CD57+ T cells in acquired aplastic anemia. Across the study: Sorted CD4+ and CD8+ cells yielded roughly 3.4 ug of DNA on average. Study-level findings and limits: Both patients and controls carried the same twenty-nine CD8+ CDR3 sequences. Patients were compared with controls for CD8+ Simpson's diversity, and no significant difference emerged.

Genomic DNA templated the TCR beta VDJ and CDR3 profiling. MiXCR, applied by TCRdb to the reads, yields one record per CDR3 protein. The data hold approximately 190,000 distinct CDR3 sequences, with just under 50% observed a single time. CDR3 size: 13 residues. Per germline, CDR1 KGHDR and CDR2 SFDVKD. With V trimmed by 4 bases and J by 6 bases, 3 bases remained unmatched. This clonotype was counted between two and nine times. What it binds is not known. Sequencing was done on patients that had shown CD8+CD57+ cell expansion by flow cytometry. V is TRBV24-1 and J is TRBJ2-7; 9 bases match TRBD1. The source material was sorted CD4+, CD8+, or CD8+CD57+ T cells (not recorded which) from PBMCs. The clonotype comes from a human donor with aplastic anemia. CDR3 loop: CATSDPDRGEQYF. In nucleotides, the CDR3 is TGTGCCACCAGTGACCCGGACAGGGGCGAGCAGTACTTC.